This TCR beta chain was sequenced in a study of cytotoxic CD8 clonotypes in ibrutinib-treated CLL. This table comes from immunoSEQ multiplex PCR, and its TCRdb copy is limited to in-frame clones, with some not included. The table has 35,000 to 55,000 clones, under 75% seen once; the top ten hold 9.5% to 15%. Germline V gene sequence: CDR1 SGHNT, CDR2 YENEEA. V was trimmed by 5 bases and J by 5 bases, leaving 10 bases between them. CDR3 length equals 13 residues. Here the sequenced sample was PBMCs, taken after 12 months of ibrutinib treatment. This receptor was obtained from a human donor with chronic lymphocytic leukemia. V and J are TRBV11-3 and TRBJ2-1, with TRBD1 as a possible D gene (6 bases). The CDR3 nucleotides are TGTGCCAGCAGCAAAGGGGGTGACAATGAGCAGTTCTTC. It is translated as CASSKGGDNEQFF.